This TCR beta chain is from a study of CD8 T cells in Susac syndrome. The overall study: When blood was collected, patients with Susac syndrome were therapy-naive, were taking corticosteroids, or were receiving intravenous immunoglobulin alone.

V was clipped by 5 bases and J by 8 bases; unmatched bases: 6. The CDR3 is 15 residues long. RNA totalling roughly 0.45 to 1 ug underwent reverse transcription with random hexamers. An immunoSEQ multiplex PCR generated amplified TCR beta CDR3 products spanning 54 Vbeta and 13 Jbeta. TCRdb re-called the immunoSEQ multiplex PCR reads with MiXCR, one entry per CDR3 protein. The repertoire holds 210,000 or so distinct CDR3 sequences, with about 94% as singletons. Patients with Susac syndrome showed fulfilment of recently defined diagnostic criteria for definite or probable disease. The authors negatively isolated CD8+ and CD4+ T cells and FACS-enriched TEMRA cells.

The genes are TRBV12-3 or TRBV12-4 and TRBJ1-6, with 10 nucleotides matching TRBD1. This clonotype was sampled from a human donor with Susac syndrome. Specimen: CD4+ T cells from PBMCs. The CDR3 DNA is TGTGCCAGCAGTGAGGCCGGGACAGGGGATTCACCCCTCCACTTT. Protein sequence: CASSEAGTGDSPLHF.